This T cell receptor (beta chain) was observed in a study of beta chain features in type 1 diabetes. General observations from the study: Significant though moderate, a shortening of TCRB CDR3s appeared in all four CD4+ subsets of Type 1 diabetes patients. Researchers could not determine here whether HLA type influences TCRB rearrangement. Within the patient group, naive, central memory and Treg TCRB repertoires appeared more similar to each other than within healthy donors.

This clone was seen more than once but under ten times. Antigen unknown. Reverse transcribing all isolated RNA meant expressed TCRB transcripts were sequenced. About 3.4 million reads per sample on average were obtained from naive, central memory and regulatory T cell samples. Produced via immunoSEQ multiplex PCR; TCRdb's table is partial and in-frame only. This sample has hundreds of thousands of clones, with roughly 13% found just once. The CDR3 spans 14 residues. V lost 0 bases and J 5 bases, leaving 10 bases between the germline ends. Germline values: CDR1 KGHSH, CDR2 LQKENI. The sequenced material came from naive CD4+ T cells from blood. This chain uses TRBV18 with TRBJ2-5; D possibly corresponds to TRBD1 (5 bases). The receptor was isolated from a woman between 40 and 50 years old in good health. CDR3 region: CASSPPGARETQYF. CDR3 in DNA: TGTGCCAGCTCACCACCAGGGGCCAGGGAGACCCAGTACTTC.